The 32 T cell receptor beta chains in this list originate from one sample, sequenced in a study of blood T cells in healthy people across ages (dated by TCRdb to 2013 to 2016). Receptor amplification or capture employed 5' RACE. TCRdb names Illumina HiSeq 2500 as the instrument used. A second PCR of roughly 7 to 11 cycles was performed with a sample-barcoded 5' primer and a J-beta primer mix. TCRdb reprocessed the public reads (quality trimming at Q25 with fastp, clone calling with MiXCR) and kept in-frame beta chains. Under each unique CDR3 protein, matching rows form one entry showing the most common genes and DNA. This sample comprises 1,500,000 or so distinct CDR3 sequences, around 55% of them detected only once. More than 6% of the sample is taken by the ten largest. The specimen was blood. The receptors shown here come from a man in his late teens or twenties in good health.

The chain carries TRBV2 and TRBJ1-1, with D possibly matching TRBD1 (6 bases). Germline V gene sequence: CDR1 SNHLY, CDR2 FYNNEI. This CDR3 has 15 amino acids. V lost 8 bases and J lost 0, with 16 bases in between. CDR3 amino acids: CASRGQLNLNTEAFF. CDR3 in DNA: TGTGCCAGCCGTGGACAGTTAAACTTGAACACTGAAGCTTTCTTT.

CDR3 nucleotides: TGTGCCAGCAGCGACGCCTCTCCGGACACCGGGGAGCTGTTTTTT. As protein: CASSDASPDTGELFF. V usage is TRBV4-2 and J usage is TRBJ2-2; D ambiguous. This CDR3 has 15 residues. Trimming stripped 5 bases from V and 3 bases from J, with 13 bases between. Germline CDR1 is LGHNA and CDR2 is YNFKEQ.

The rearrangement uses TRBV27 and TRBJ1-2; D is perhaps TRBD1 (6 bases). The CDR3 contains 13 residues. The V and J ends lost 1 base and 7 bases respectively, with 10 bases between them. Germline V gene sequence: CDR1 MNHEY, CDR2 SMNVEV (reference sequence). This chain's CDR3 is CASSLWQGLGYTF. CDR3 bases: TGTGCCAGCAGTTTATGGCAGGGGCTTGGCTACACCTTC.

The rearrangement uses TRBV11-2 and TRBJ1-2; TRBD1 matches 11 bases. The germline gives CDR1 SGHAT, CDR2 FQNNGV. The CDR3 has 17 amino acids. Trimming cost V 1 base and J 1 base; bases outside gene matches: 5. The CDR3 DNA reads as TGTGCCAGCAGCTTAGTAGCCGGGACAGGGGGTAACTATGGCTACACCTTC. It codes for CASSLVAGTGGNYGYTF.

CDR3 nucleotide sequence: TGTGCCACCAGTGATTCCGCTGGACACCCCGAGGGGGGATCCTACAATGAGCAGTTCTTC. Residues: CATSDSAGHPEGGSYNEQFF. This chain joins TRBV24-1 and TRBJ2-1; tentatively, D is TRBD1 or TRBD2 (6 bases each). V was pared by 2 bases and J by 1 base, with 23 bases between. Per germline, CDR1 KGHDR and CDR2 SFDVKD. The CDR3 extends over 20 amino acids.

The gene calls are TRBV20-1 and TRBJ2-4; D possibly corresponds to TRBD2 (6 bases). The better agreement between TRBJ2-7 and the DNA end casts doubt on the J call. In germline, CDR1 is DFQATT, CDR2 SNEGSKA (reference sequence). This CDR3 is built from 14 residues. The DNA for the CDR3 is TGCAGTGCTAGAGCCGATAGCGGATCCTACGAGCAGTACTTC. Translating it yields CSARADSGSYEQYF.

The chain is built from TRBV6-2 or TRBV6-3 and TRBJ2-6; D is unclear. The CDR3 has 16 amino acids. The germline V gene encodes CDR1 MNHEY and CDR2 SVGEGT. Trimming removed 5 bases from V and 1 base from J, with 12 bases in between. CDR3 DNA: TGTGCCAGCAGTGACGGACCCAGGTCTGGGGCCAACGTCCTGACTTTC. Translated, it gives CASSDGPRSGANVLTF.

The chain links TRBV5-5 to TRBJ2-7; the D is unclear. Trimming pared 2 bases from V and 7 bases from J, leaving 13 bases between. The germline CDR1 and CDR2 sequences are SGHKS and YYEKEE (reference sequence). The CDR3 consists of 13 residues. The CDR3 reads CASSLDSVNEQYF. The CDR3 nucleotides are TGTGCCAGCAGCTTAGACTCCGTCAATGAGCAGTACTTC.

This clonotype has a single count. The chain couples TRBV25-1 to TRBJ2-3, with unresolved D. CDR3 length: 12 residues. CDR1 is MGHDK, CDR2 SYGVNS, per germline. V lost 5 bases and J 3 bases, leaving 6 bases between the germline ends. The chain's CDR3 is CASSTKTDTQYF. In DNA, the CDR3 is TGTGCCAGCAGTACGAAGACAGATACGCAGTATTTT.

The rearrangement joins TRBV5-1 to TRBJ2-7; 7 bases are shared with TRBD1. V lost 0 bases to trimming and J lost 4 bases; unmatched junction nucleotides: 7. The CDR3 is made up of 15 amino acids. Germline loops: CDR1 SGHRS, CDR2 YFSETQ. The CDR3 loop reads CASSLDGTAVYEQYF. CDR3 coding DNA: TGCGCCAGCAGCTTGGATGGGACAGCTGTTTACGAGCAGTACTTC. The variable domain in full, completed from reference TRBV5-1 and TRBJ2-7, reads KAGVTQTPRYLIKTRGQQVTLSCSPISGHRSVSWYQQTPGQGLQFLFEYFSETQRNKGNFPGRFSGRQFSNSRSEMNVSTLELGDSALYLCASSLDGTAVYEQYFGPGTRLTVT.

This sequence joins TRBV20-1 and TRBJ1-1; tentatively, D is TRBD1 (6 bases). Deletions cut 4 bases from V and 2 bases from J, with 17 bases between. Germline V gene sequence: CDR1 DFQATT, CDR2 SNEGSKA (reference sequence). The CDR3 runs to 15 residues. Here the CDR3 DNA reads TGCAGTGCTAAGGACAGTCCAAGACTAAACACTGAAGCTTTCTTT. Residues: CSAKDSPRLNTEAFF.

The CDR3 here is CASSFQRGMNTEAFF. The CDR3 bases are TGTGCCAGCAGTTTCCAGCGGGGGATGAACACTGAAGCTTTCTTT. The gene calls are TRBV25-1 and TRBJ1-1, with a possible D match to TRBD1 (5 bases). Between the trimmed V and J ends, which lost 5 bases and 0 bases, there was a span of 13 bases. The CDR3 loop spans 15 amino acids. Germline values: CDR1 MGHDK, CDR2 SYGVNS. The full variable domain, with the rest looked up from reference TRBV25-1 and TRBJ1-1, is EADIYQTPRYLVIGTGKKITLECSQTMGHDKMYWYQQDPGMELHLIHYSYGVNSTEKGDLSSESTVSRIRTEHFPLTLESARPSHTSQYLCASSFQRGMNTEAFFGQGTRLTVV.

This chain connects TRBV27 to TRBJ1-6; 9 bases map to TRBD1. The V and J ends lost 2 bases and 8 bases, in that order; junction bases with no gene match: 13. The CDR3 covers 18 residues. Germline V gene sequence: CDR1 MNHEY, CDR2 SMNVEV (reference sequence). DNA for the CDR3: TGTGCCAGCAGTTTAGGACAGGGGTTTTTTGCTGCGGATTCACCCCTCCACTTT. It is translated as CASSLGQGFFAADSPLHF.

J is TRBJ2-1 and V is TRBV7-2, with 7 bases lining up with TRBD2. Looked up from germline, CDR1 is SGHTA and CDR2 is FQGNSA. V lost 0 bases and J lost 5; bases outside the gene matches: 4. The length of the CDR3 is 15 residues. The CDR3 DNA reads TGTGCCAGCAGCTTAGCGTTTGGGAGGGACAATGAGCAGTTCTTC. Translated, it gives CASSLAFGRDNEQFF. Full variable domain (rest looked up from reference TRBV7-2 and TRBJ2-1): GAGVSQSPSNKVTEKGKDVELRCDPISGHTALYWYRQSLGQGLEFLIYFQGNSAPDKSGLPSDRFSAERTGGSVSTLTIQRTQQEDSAVYLCASSLAFGRDNEQFFGPGTRLTVL.

This sequence joins TRBV5-5 and TRBJ2-7, with 9 nucleotides matching TRBD2. CDR1 SGHKS and CDR2 YYEKEE come from the germline V gene (reference sequence). This CDR3 comprises 13 residues. V was pared by 4 bases and J by 5 bases, with 4 bases of the junction left unmatched. The CDR3 nucleotides are TGTGCCAGCAGCGGCGGGGGGGTCGACGAGCAGTACTTC. It codes for CASSGGGVDEQYF.

The rearrangement links TRBV27 to TRBJ2-4, with 7 bases that match TRBD1. Germline CDR1 and CDR2: MNHEY and SMNVEV (reference sequence). V shed 4 bases and J 1 base; nucleotides not matched to a gene: 13. The CDR3 contains 18 residues. The CDR3 nucleotides are TGTGCCAGCAGTTCCCTTCTCGACAGGGCTTGGGCCAAAAACATTCAGTACTTC. Translating gives CASSSLLDRAWAKNIQYF.

J is TRBJ1-1 and V is TRBV30; weak D call: TRBD1 (5 bases). Germline lookup yields CDR1 GTSNPN and CDR2 SVGIG (reference sequence). The CDR3 sequence is 11 residues long. Trimming took off 3 bases at V and 4 bases at J, with 6 bases between the two ends. CDR3 region: CAWRTATEAFF. DNA of the CDR3: TGTGCCTGGAGGACAGCCACTGAAGCTTTCTTT.

This clonotype was found a few times. The V gene is TRBV6-1, the J gene TRBJ2-3; D remains unclear. The CDR3 runs to 14 residues. Germline values: CDR1 MNHNS, CDR2 SASEGT. Trimming took off 2 bases at V and 3 bases at J, with 9 bases between the two ends. The CDR3 nucleotides read TGTGCCAGCAGTGAATCTGGATGGACAGATACGCAGTATTTT. This sequence encodes CASSESGWTDTQYF.

This clonotype was seen many times. This chain uses TRBV5-1 with TRBJ2-7; D unresolved. Germline CDR1 and CDR2: SGHRS and YFSETQ. The CDR3 runs 12 residues. V was trimmed by 4 bases and J by 3 bases, leaving 8 bases between them. The CDR3 region is CASSPDGYEQYF. The DNA for the CDR3 is TGCGCCAGCAGCCCGGACGGCTACGAGCAGTACTTC.

This clonotype was detected a few times. The chain uses TRBV5-4 and TRBJ2-5, with 12 positions matching TRBD2. The trim removed 4 bases at V and 1 base at J, leaving 14 bases unmatched. The CDR3 loop spans 19 amino acids. The germline CDR1 and CDR2 sequences are SGHNT and YYREEE (reference sequence). DNA of the CDR3: TGTGCCAGCAGCCCATTCCGCTCTAGCGGGGGGGCTTTCCAAGAGACCCAGTACTTC. Amino acid sequence: CASSPFRSSGGAFQETQYF.

This clonotype was picked up a small number of times. V and J are TRBV2 and TRBJ2-5, with 7 positions matching TRBD2. CDR3 length: 13 residues. The V and J ends lost 7 bases and 1 base, in that order; junction bases with no gene match: 3. CDR1 and CDR2 (germline): SNHLY, FYNNEI. This CDR3 reads CASTTSVQETQYF. The CDR3 nucleotides read TGTGCCAGCACTACTAGCGTCCAAGAGACCCAGTACTTC.

The chain employs TRBV7-2 and TRBJ2-3; 8 bases line up with TRBD2. V dropped 4 bases and J dropped 7; count of bases not matched to a gene: 13. The CDR3 loop spans 16 amino acids. The germline V gene encodes CDR1 SGHTA and CDR2 FQGNSA. Written as DNA, the CDR3 is TGTGCCAGCAGCTCGCCGACTAGCGAAGGGGTTCATACGCAGTATTTT. Its protein product is CASSSPTSEGVHTQYF.

V is TRBV7-6 and J is TRBJ2-1; D might be TRBD1 or TRBD2, each matching 5 bases. This CDR3 contains 14 residues. CDR1 SGHVS and CDR2 FNYEAQ come from the germline V gene. V was clipped by 3 bases and J by 7 bases, with 13 bases between them. The CDR3 bases are TGTGCCAGCAGCTTTTCTGGGGGTCAAAATGAGCAGTTCTTC. Protein product: CASSFSGGQNEQFF.

On this clonotype: The junction departs from germline at one end; a sequencing error may be responsible. The CDR3: CASSLPYDQETLYF. The CDR3, as DNA: TGTGCCAGCAGCTTACCCTACGACCAAGAGACCCTGTACTTC. The rearrangement joins TRBV11-2 to TRBJ2-5; D not resolved. This CDR3 is 14 amino acids long. The germline gives CDR1 SGHAT, CDR2 FQNNGV.

This chain uses TRBV7-9 with TRBJ1-1; 10 nucleotides match TRBD1. The CDR3 loop spans 14 amino acids. V lost 5 bases, J lost 7 bases, and 7 bases stayed unmatched. The germline CDR1 and CDR2 sequences are SEHNR and FQNEAQ (reference sequence). The CDR3 sequence is CASSTGTGVIEAFF. The CDR3 DNA follows: TGTGCCAGCAGCACCGGGACAGGGGTTATTGAAGCTTTCTTT.

The chain carries TRBV10-3 and TRBJ2-1; unclear D gene. Germline CDR1 reads ENHRY; CDR2 reads SYGVKD. V was pared by 3 bases and J by 1 base, with 10 bases between. This CDR3 comprises 15 residues. The CDR3 sequence is CAISDIGESYNEQFF. CDR3 DNA sequence: TGTGCCATCAGTGATATAGGCGAATCCTACAATGAGCAGTTCTTC.

The V and J genes are TRBV20-1 and TRBJ2-1; 8 bases are a match to TRBD2. Germline CDR1 is DFQATT and CDR2 is SNEGSKA (reference sequence). Trimming cost V 6 bases and J 4 bases; bases outside gene matches: 8. This CDR3 has 14 amino acids. CDR3 in amino acids: CSATTSGSYNEQFF. The CDR3 nucleotides read TGCAGTGCCACCACTAGCGGAAGTTACAATGAGCAGTTCTTC.

This rearrangement joins TRBV10-3 to TRBJ1-4; D not resolved. The CDR3 loop spans 12 amino acids. The germline V and J ends were trimmed by 10 bases and 8 bases, with 14 bases remaining between them. Germline CDR1 ENHRY, CDR2 SYGVKD. CDR3 nucleotides: TGTGCCACCAAGGTGACGGGGGAAAAACTGTTTTTT. Translated, it gives CATKVTGEKLFF.

This chain joins TRBV20-1 and TRBJ1-5; 7 nucleotides agree with TRBD1. Per germline, CDR1 DFQATT and CDR2 SNEGSKA (reference sequence). This CDR3 region has 17 residues. Losses at the gene ends were 2 bases for V and 1 base for J; bases not matched to a gene: 11. The CDR3, as DNA: TGCAGTGCTAGATCCAGGGTAGGGGGCTTAAGCAATCAGCCCCAGCATTTT. The encoded protein is CSARSRVGGLSNQPQHF.

This clonotype came up a few times. The chain couples TRBV10-3 to TRBJ2-7, with 8 bases identical to TRBD2. This CDR3 contains 13 residues. Germline loops: CDR1 ENHRY, CDR2 SYGVKD. Trimming took 8 bases from V and 5 from J; bases not matched to a gene: 8. This CDR3 reads CAIVGGALHEQYF. CDR3 bases: TGTGCCATCGTCGGGGGGGCTCTCCACGAGCAGTACTTC.

This clonotype was observed a handful of times. The chain has TRBV7-2 and TRBJ1-2; 7 nucleotides match TRBD1. The germline V gene encodes CDR1 SGHTA and CDR2 FQGNSA. The CDR3 length is 14 residues. V was pared by 1 base and J by 5 bases, with 4 bases of the junction left unmatched. The CDR3 nucleotides are TGTGCCAGCAGCTTAGGGGACAGAGCTTATGGCTACACCTTC. It is translated as CASSLGDRAYGYTF.

The V and J genes are TRBV15 and TRBJ1-3, with 11 bases lining up with TRBD1. Looked up from germline, CDR1 is LNHNV and CDR2 is YYDKDF (reference sequence). With V trimmed by 4 bases and J by 3 bases, 5 bases remained unmatched. This CDR3 is 16 amino acids long. CDR3 in DNA: TGTGCCACCAGCACCCGGACAGGGGGCGTTGGAAACACCATATATTTT. Its protein is CATSTRTGGVGNTIYF.